This T cell receptor (beta chain) was identified in a study of shared clonotypes between healthy human individuals (dated by TCRdb to the early 2020s). With regard to the full study: The cohort included three men and a couple of women between 18 and 49 years of age. Between about 0.85 and 9.5 billion PBMCs per donor were obtained by leukapheresis. Blood TCR repertoires of 5 or 6 healthy adults were deeply sequenced to estimate repertoire size and the extent of clonotype sharing between individuals. Different laboratories and diverse techniques were used to prepare libraries and sequence TCR repertoires, to increase sequencing depth and limit assay-specific biases. What the study reported, not specific to this receptor: Pairwise subsampling led to the expectation that sequencing depth would affect the degree of clonotype sharing among donors. Because the study included a small number of donors, the genetic and exposure-history diversity represented was limited. Sampling was limited to blood, and TCR repertoires in tissue likely differ from TCR repertoires in blood.

TCR CDR3 regions were amplified from genomic DNA by multiplex PCR using the deep immunoSEQ assay. Extracted genomic DNA from each cell subset was spread evenly across all wells of several immunoSEQ 96-well plates, with each plate serving as a replicate. For unsorted PBMC, each replicate PCR was loaded with roughly 270 ng genomic DNA, equivalent to tens of thousands of T cell genomes. Genomic DNA from unsorted PBMC was sequenced over ten immunoSEQ deep assay plates. The purified libraries were quantified using a Qubit 3.0 fluorometer, sized with a Bioanalyzer 2100, and then quantified again using the KAPA Library Quantification kit. Each immunoSEQ 96-well plate was sequenced on its own single-read 150-cycle Illumina NextSeq 550 flow cell. The authors processed their data as follows. Because the immunoSEQ output included only junctional sequences and no quality scores, the filtering could not be the same as the filtering used for full-length reads. To assign V/J genes and CDR3, sequences were annotated using PyIR, a Python wrapper for IgBLAST v1.9, with IMGT germline references. Reads with weak V/J assignments (E-value above 1e-6), missing CDR3, stop codons, out-of-frame junctions, or ambiguous translated residues were removed. A V3J clonotype was defined by an identical inferred V gene, J gene, and CDR3 amino acid sequence. To compute the percentage overlap between repertoires, the number of shared unique clonotypes was divided by the size of the smaller repertoire. Richness of each repertoire was evaluated using RTK rarefaction, the Chao1 estimator, and Recon v2.1 estimates of unobserved clonotypes. TCRdb retrieved this table from immuneACCESS and kept in-frame rearrangements only. Not all clones are present; in checked studies, unresolved V genes account for under half, and no reason is known for the remainder. The V and J calls and clone size were taken over from that table, and D and trimming were inferred from the DNA. For this sample there are around 500,000 clones; about 76% appear just once. 13% of the sample rests with the top ten.

The donors were healthy, HIV-negative adults who had no recently reported acute infections or vaccinations. Only Caucasian adults living in Nashville, Tennessee, USA were represented among the donors. For unsorted samples, about 90 million PBMCs were counted and genomic DNA was extracted with the QIAamp DNA Blood Mini kit. Blood was obtained by leukapheresis, after which PBMCs were separated by Ficoll-Histopaque density gradient centrifugation and cryopreserved in liquid nitrogen vapor phase. Its CDR3 holds 15 amino acids, cysteine through phenylalanine. Of all the DNA, just the CDR3 is kept, 45 bases in frame from base 1. V is clipped by 0 bases and J by 4 bases, and the sequence between their germline boundaries is 12 bases long. The CDR1 and CDR2 encoded by the germline V gene are SGHTA and FQGNSA. About this clone: The antigen it binds to is not known. Base quality data are lacking; no much larger clone is found one base away.

The specimen sequenced was PBMCs. The chain couples TRBV7-2 to TRBJ1-1; TRBD1 is perhaps the D gene, given 6 matching bases. The receptor was isolated from a woman aged 40 to 49 in good health. Some clones in this sample may be carry-over from other donors' samples. CDR3 protein: CASSLAGGAGTEAFF. The DNA sequence is as follows: TGTGCCAGCAGCTTAGCGGGGGGGGCTGGCACTGAAGCTTTCTTT. Outside the CDR3, residues come from the reference TRBV7-2 and TRBJ1-1 proteins, so the full variable domain is: GAGVSQSPSNKVTEKGKDVELRCDPISGHTALYWYRQSLGQGLEFLIYFQGNSAPDKSGLPSDRFSAERTGGSVSTLTIQRTQQEDSAVYLCASSLAGGAGTEAFFGQGTRLTVV.